This T cell receptor (beta chain) was sequenced during a study of chemoradiotherapy in HPV16-positive cancers. Study-level background: Candidate HPV-specific clones and shared TCR motifs came from two HPV16-positive patients. Regarding the study as a whole: Functional assays defining HPV-specific T cells used only a couple of HPV16-positive patients.

Over chemoradiotherapy, repertoires were sampled more than once. The germline gives CDR1 LGHNA, CDR2 YSLEER. V lost 1 base, J lost 2 bases, and 13 bases stayed unmatched. The CDR3 extends over 19 amino acids. This clone has only a few counts. Its cognate antigen is unknown. TCRdb's copy holds only in-frame clones and misses some; the assay was immunoSEQ multiplex PCR. The data hold approximately 32,000 clones, with about 89% observed a single time. The TCR sequence derives from a human donor with HPV-associated anogenital cancer. This rearrangement joins TRBV4-3 to TRBJ2-1; TRBD2 agrees at 8 bases. The sequencing here drew on blood, taken from a patient who underwent chemoradiotherapy. The CDR3 sequence: CASSQGIRWREEPYNEQFF. CDR3 sequence (DNA): TGCGCCAGCAGCCAAGGTATACGGTGGCGGGAGGAGCCCTACAATGAGCAGTTCTTC.